The 6 T cell receptor beta chains in this list originate from one sample, sequenced in a study of blood T cell repertoires in COVID-19. The method was immunoSEQ multiplex PCR; TCRdb's version includes in-frame clones alone and lacks a portion of them. In the table there are 230,000 or so clones, about 91% of which are singletons. The sequencing sample was made of PBMCs or T cells enriched from blood (not recorded which). Receptors originate from a woman between 40 and 50 years old with acute COVID-19.

The rearrangement joins TRBV7-2 to TRBJ2-5, with 8 positions matching TRBD1. This CDR3 spans 16 amino acids. Trimming at V came to 5 bases and at J to 4 bases, leaving 12 bases not matched to a gene. In germline, CDR1 is SGHTA, CDR2 FQGNSA. The CDR3 loop is CASSPPGWTGRETQYF. The CDR3 nucleotides read TGTGCCAGCAGCCCGCCGGGCTGGACAGGGAGAGAGACCCAGTACTTC.

The V call is TRBV5-1, the J call TRBJ1-2; D is perhaps TRBD1 (6 bases). The CDR3 loop spans 16 amino acids. Germline V CDR1 and CDR2: SGHRS, YFSETQ. V was cut by 0 bases and J by 6 bases, with 18 bases left in between. The CDR3 here is CASSLGQALSGDGYTF. CDR3 nucleotide sequence: TGCGCCAGCAGCTTGGGACAGGCCCTATCAGGCGATGGCTACACCTTC.

The CDR3 DNA sequence: TGTGCCAGTAGTATAATTCCAGGGACTGAAGCTTTCTTT. Its protein is CASSIIPGTEAFF. The chain uses TRBV19 and TRBJ1-1, with D possibly being TRBD1 (5 bases). V was pared by 2 bases and J by 5 bases, with 9 bases between. Looked up from germline, CDR1 is LNHDA and CDR2 is SQIVND (reference sequence). The CDR3 consists of 13 residues.

This chain joins TRBV28 and TRBJ1-3; D is ambiguous. The CDR3 spans 16 residues. Trimming removed 2 bases at V and 0 bases at J, with 11 bases between. CDR1 MDHEN and CDR2 SYDVKM come from the germline V gene. Here the CDR3 reads CASSLEAIFSGNTIYF. The CDR3 DNA follows: TGTGCCAGCAGTTTAGAAGCGATTTTCTCTGGAAACACCATATATTTT.

This rearrangement joins TRBV9 to TRBJ2-2; no reliable D call. The CDR3 is made up of 14 amino acids. V gave up 0 bases and J gave up 3 bases, with 6 bases separating them. Germline lookup yields CDR1 SGDLS and CDR2 YYNGEE. CDR3 DNA sequence: TGTGCCAGCAGCGTAGTCGAGTACACCGGGGAGCTGTTTTTT. This codes for CASSVVEYTGELFF.

The genes are TRBV11-2 and TRBJ2-5, with 9 bases that match TRBD1. V lost 1 base and J lost 5; bases outside the gene matches: 5. The CDR3 spans 15 residues. Germline V CDR1 and CDR2: SGHAT, FQNNGV. CDR3 DNA: TGTGCCAGCAGCTTAGGGACAGGGGAAAGGGAGACCCAGTACTTC. Protein sequence: CASSLGTGERETQYF. Filled out from reference TRBV11-2 and TRBJ2-5, the complete variable domain reads EAGVAQSPRYKIIEKRQSVAFWCNPISGHATLYWYQQILGQGPKLLIQFQNNGVVDDSQLPKDRFSAERLKGVDSTLKIQPAKLEDSAVYLCASSLGTGERETQYFGPGTRLLVL.